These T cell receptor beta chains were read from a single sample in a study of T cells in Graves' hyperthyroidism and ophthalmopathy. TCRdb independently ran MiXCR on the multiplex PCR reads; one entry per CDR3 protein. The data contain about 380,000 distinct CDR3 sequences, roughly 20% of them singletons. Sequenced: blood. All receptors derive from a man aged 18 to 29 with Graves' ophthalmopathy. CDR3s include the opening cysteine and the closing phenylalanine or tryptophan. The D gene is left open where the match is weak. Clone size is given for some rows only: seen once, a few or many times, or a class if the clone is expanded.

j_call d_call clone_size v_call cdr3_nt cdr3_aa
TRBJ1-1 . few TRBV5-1 TGCGCCAGCAGCCAAACTGCCACAGAGAACGAAGCTTTCTTT CASSQTATENEAFF
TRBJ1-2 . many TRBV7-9 TGTGCCAGCAGCTTTCCTGGGAGCTATGGCTACACCTTC CASSFPGSYGYTF
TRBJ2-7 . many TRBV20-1 TGCAGTGCTATCAGGACCCCCTACGAGCAGTACTTC CSAIRTPYEQYF
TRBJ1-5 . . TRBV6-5 TGTGCCAGCAGTTACTGGCAGGGTGCTCAGCCCCAGCATTTT CASSYWQGAQPQHF
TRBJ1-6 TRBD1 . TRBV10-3 TGTGCCATCAGTGGGGGGACAGGGGAAACACCCCTCTACTTT CAISGGTGETPLYF
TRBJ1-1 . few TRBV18 TGTGCCAGCTCACCACGATCCCGCCCATATGACACTGAAGCTTTCTTT CASSPRSRPYDTEAFF
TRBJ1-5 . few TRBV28 TGTGCCAGCAGATTGACCAAAATGGGCAATCAGCCCCAGCATTTT CASRLTKMGNQPQHF
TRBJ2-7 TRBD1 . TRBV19 TGTGCCAGTAGAACCCGGACAGGGAACTACGAGCAGTACTTC CASRTRTGNYEQYF
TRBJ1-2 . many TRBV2 TGTGCCAGCAGTGGGAGCCCGGAAGCGGCTGGCTACACCTTC CASSGSPEAAGYTF
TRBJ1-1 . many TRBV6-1 TGTGCCAGCAGTGTACGGAACACTGAAGCTTTCTTT CASSVRNTEAFF
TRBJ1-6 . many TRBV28 TGTGCCAGCAGCCGCGGTAATTCACCCCTCCACTTT CASSRGNSPLHF
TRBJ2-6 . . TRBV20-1 TGCAGTGCTAGGGAGTTCACTGGGGCCAACGTCCTGACTTTC CSAREFTGANVLTF
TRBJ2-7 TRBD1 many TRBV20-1 TGCAGTGCCGCCGTCCTTTGGGCAGGGGGCTTCTACGAGCAGTACTTC CSAAVLWAGGFYEQYF
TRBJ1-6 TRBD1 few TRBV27 TGTGCCAGCAGACTACAGGGGGTTGGTTCACCCCTCCACTTT CASRLQGVGSPLHF
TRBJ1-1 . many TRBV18 TGTGCCAGCTCCCCACAGCAGAACACTGAAGCTTTCTTT CASSPQQNTEAFF
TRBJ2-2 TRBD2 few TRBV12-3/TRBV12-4 TGTGCCACCCCCGGGGCTAGCGGGGGGGCCTCCGGGGAGCTGTTTTTT CATPGASGGASGELFF
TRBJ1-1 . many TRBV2 TGTGCCAGCAGTGAAAGTCCAGGATGGGGTGAAGCTTTCTTT CASSESPGWGEAFF
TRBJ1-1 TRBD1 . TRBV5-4 TGTGCCAGCGGCCCCCGGGGACAGGGGGCGTTGGGCACTGAAGCTTTCTTT CASGPRGQGALGTEAFF
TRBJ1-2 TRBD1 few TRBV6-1 TGTGCCAGCACCCTTCGACAGGGGCCAATACACTATGGCTACACCTTC CASTLRQGPIHYGYTF
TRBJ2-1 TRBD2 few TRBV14 TGTGCCAGCAGCCAATTACGGGGGGGCCTTAATGAGCAGTTCTTC CASSQLRGGLNEQFF
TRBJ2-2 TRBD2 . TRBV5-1 TGCGCCAGCAGCTTGGGGACTAGCGGGGCGAACACCGGGGAGCTGTTTTTT CASSLGTSGANTGELFF
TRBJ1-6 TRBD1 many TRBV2 TGTGCCAGCGGAGACAGGGTAGGATCACCCCTCCACTTT CASGDRVGSPLHF
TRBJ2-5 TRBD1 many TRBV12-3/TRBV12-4 TGTGCCAGCACCCTAGGACAGGGGGAAGAGACCCAGTACTTC CASTLGQGEETQYF
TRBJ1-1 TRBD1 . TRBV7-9 TGTGCCAGCAGCTTAGGGGGGACAGACTTGAACACTGAAGCTTTCTTT CASSLGGTDLNTEAFF
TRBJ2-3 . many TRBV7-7 TGTGCCAGCAGCCCACCAGGGAGCACAGATACGCAGTATTTT CASSPPGSTDTQYF
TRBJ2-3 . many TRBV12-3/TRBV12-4 TGTGCCAGCAGTCCACTCCTAATAGATACGCAGTATTTT CASSPLLIDTQYF
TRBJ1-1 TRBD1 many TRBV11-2 TGTGCCAGCAGCCCTATACAGGGGGCGCCTGGGAACACTGAAGCTTTCTTT CASSPIQGAPGNTEAFF
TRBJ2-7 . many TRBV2 TGTGCCAGCAGTGAAAGAGGAATGAAGGACGAGCAGTACTTC CASSERGMKDEQYF
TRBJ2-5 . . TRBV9 TGTGCCAGCAGCGTAGTTACTATGCCGTTACAAGAGACCCAGTACTTC CASSVVTMPLQETQYF
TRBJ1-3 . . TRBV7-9 TGTGCCAGCAGCACACACGGGCTCGACACCATATATTTT CASSTHGLDTIYF
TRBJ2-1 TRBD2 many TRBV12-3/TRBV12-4 TGTGCCAGCAGTTTCCTTGGGACTAGCATGGGTGAGCAGTTCTTC CASSFLGTSMGEQFF
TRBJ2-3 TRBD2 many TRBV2 TGTGCCAGCAGTTCGGAAGCGGGGGTAGGCACAGATACGCAGTATTTT CASSSEAGVGTDTQYF
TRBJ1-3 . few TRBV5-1 TGCGCCAGCAGCCGCGGGGCGGTGGACCCCTCTGGAAACACCATATATTTT CASSRGAVDPSGNTIYF
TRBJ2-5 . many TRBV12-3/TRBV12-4 TGTGCCAGCAGTTTTCTTAGCGGACAAGAGACCCAGTACTTC CASSFLSGQETQYF
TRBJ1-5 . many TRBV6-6 TGTGCCAGCAGTTACGGAGAAGGGAACAATCAGCCCCAGCATTTT CASSYGEGNNQPQHF
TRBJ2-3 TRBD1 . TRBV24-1 TGTGCCACCGGGGGCAGGGGGTTGGATACGCAGTATTTT CATGGRGLDTQYF
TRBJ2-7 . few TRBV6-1 TGTGCCAGTCGACAGTACGAGCAGTACTTC CASRQYEQYF
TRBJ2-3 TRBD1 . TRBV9 TGTGCCAGCAGCGTTATCGGACAGGGGGCAACAGATACGCAGTATTTT CASSVIGQGATDTQYF
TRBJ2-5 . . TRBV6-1 TGTGCCAGCAGTGAACCACGCTTCGACGGCGCATTCCAAGAGACCCAGTACTTC CASSEPRFDGAFQETQYF
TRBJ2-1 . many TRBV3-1 TGTGCCAGCAGCCAAGGGACGCTTAGCTCCTACAATGAGCAGTTCTTC CASSQGTLSSYNEQFF
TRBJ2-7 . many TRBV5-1 TGCGCCAGCAGCTCAGGTTCAAGTGGCAGCTTATACGAGCAGTACTTC CASSSGSSGSLYEQYF
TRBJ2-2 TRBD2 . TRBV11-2 TGTGCCAGCAGCCGACTAGCGGGCTTCGCGAACACCGGGGAGCTGTTTTTT CASSRLAGFANTGELFF
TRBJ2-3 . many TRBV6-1 TGTGCCAGCAGCTACGATGTCGGGTTTTCAGATACGCAGTATTTT CASSYDVGFSDTQYF
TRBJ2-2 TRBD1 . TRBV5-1 TGCGCCAGCGGCGGGACAGGGGCCACCGGGGAGCTGTTTTTT CASGGTGATGELFF
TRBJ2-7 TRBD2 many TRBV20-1 TGCAGTGTCTCCGCCCGACCTGGTGGCGGGGGGGCCGGCGAGCAGTACTTC CSVSARPGGGGAGEQYF
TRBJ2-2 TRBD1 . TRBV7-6 TGTGCCAGCAGCTTAGGGGGACAGGGCCGACACACCGGGGAGCTGTTTTTT CASSLGGQGRHTGELFF
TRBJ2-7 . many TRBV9 TGTGCCAGCAGCGCCTTAGGGGGTGCCTACGAGCAGTACTTC CASSALGGAYEQYF
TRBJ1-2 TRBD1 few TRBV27 TGTGCCAGCAGTTTATCCTTCGAATACTGGGACAGGGAGTATGGCTACACCTTC CASSLSFEYWDREYGYTF
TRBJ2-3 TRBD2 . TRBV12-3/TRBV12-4 TGTGCCAGCAGTTCCAGCCGGCGGGGGGGCGTTTCAGATACGCAGTATTTT CASSSSRRGGVSDTQYF
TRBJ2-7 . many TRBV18 TGTGCCAGCTCACCACCGACGCCGTACGAGCAGTACTTC CASSPPTPYEQYF
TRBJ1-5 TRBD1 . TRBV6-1 TGTGCCAGCAACATGGACAGGGGGAGCAATCAGCCCCAGCATTTT CASNMDRGSNQPQHF